The rows below give T cell receptor beta chains drawn from one sample of a study of graft-versus-host responses after intestinal transplantation. Repertoires were generated with immunoSEQ multiplex PCR, while TCRdb's copy carries only in-frame clones and drops some. The sample shows 35,000 to 50,000 clones, about 95% of them seen only once. These receptors have no identified antigens. Material: unstimulated CD8+ T cells sorted from spleen or lymph node cells, obtained before transplant. The receptor source for this set is a human donor who was the organ donor for an intestinal transplant. CDR3s include the opening cysteine and the closing phenylalanine or tryptophan. Fields, in order: D gene, clone size, V gene, J gene, CDR3 DNA, CDR3 protein. The D gene is left open where the match is weak. Clone size appears in some rows only: once, few, many, or a class for an expanded clone.

d_gene: NA
abundance: NA
v_gene: TRBV5-1
j_gene: TRBJ1-1
CDR3nt: TGCGCCAGCAGCTTGGAGGCGGGGGGGTTTGAAGCTTTCTTT
CDR3aa: CASSLEAGGFEAFF

d_gene: TRBD2
abundance: NA
v_gene: TRBV5-1
j_gene: TRBJ2-3
CDR3nt: TGCGCCAGCAGAGACGGACTAGCGGGCAATACAGATACGCAGTATTTT
CDR3aa: CASRDGLAGNTDTQYF

d_gene: NA
abundance: NA
v_gene: TRBV6-5
j_gene: TRBJ2-7
CDR3nt: TGTGCCAGCAGTTACGCAGTGGGCTACGAGCAGTACTTC
CDR3aa: CASSYAVGYEQYF

d_gene: NA
abundance: NA
v_gene: TRBV11-3
j_gene: TRBJ2-7
CDR3nt: TGTGCCAGCAGCTTAGGGTCAGGGGGACTCTACGAGCAGTACTTC
CDR3aa: CASSLGSGGLYEQYF

d_gene: NA
abundance: NA
v_gene: TRBV11-2
j_gene: TRBJ2-1
CDR3nt: TGTGCCAGCAGCCCAGTCCCGGGGGAAACCGCCTACAATGAGCAGTTCTTC
CDR3aa: CASSPVPGETAYNEQFF

d_gene: NA
abundance: once
v_gene: TRBV4-2
j_gene: TRBJ1-2
CDR3nt: TGTGCCAGCAGCCAAGATACGTATGGCTACACCTTC
CDR3aa: CASSQDTYGYTF

d_gene: TRBD2
abundance: NA
v_gene: TRBV5-6
j_gene: TRBJ2-1
CDR3nt: TGTGCCAGCAGCTCGAACGGGGGGGCCCTACCACAATCGTACAATGAGCAGTTCTTC
CDR3aa: CASSSNGGALPQSYNEQFF

d_gene: TRBD2
abundance: NA
v_gene: TRBV10-3
j_gene: TRBJ2-7
CDR3nt: TGTGCCATCAGTGAAGGTAGCGGGGGGACATCCTACGAGCAGTACTTC
CDR3aa: CAISEGSGGTSYEQYF

d_gene: TRBD2
abundance: NA
v_gene: TRBV19
j_gene: TRBJ2-1
CDR3nt: TGTGCCAGTAGTATAGATATAGCGGGGGGGCCCTACAATGAGCAGTTCTTC
CDR3aa: CASSIDIAGGPYNEQFF

d_gene: TRBD2
abundance: NA
v_gene: TRBV5-1
j_gene: TRBJ2-1
CDR3nt: TGCGCCAGCAGCTTAACCGGGACTAGCGGGGGGTATCGCTACAATGAGCAGTTCTTC
CDR3aa: CASSLTGTSGGYRYNEQFF

d_gene: NA
abundance: NA
v_gene: TRBV19
j_gene: TRBJ2-1
CDR3nt: TGTGCCAGTAGTATATCCCCCGGGACTTTAAATGAGCAGTTCTTC
CDR3aa: CASSISPGTLNEQFF

d_gene: TRBD1
abundance: once
v_gene: TRBV30
j_gene: TRBJ1-2
CDR3nt: TGTGCCTGGAGTGATGAAGGGGGCCCCTTTAACTATGGCTACACCTTC
CDR3aa: CAWSDEGGPFNYGYTF

d_gene: TRBD1
abundance: few
v_gene: TRBV7-9
j_gene: TRBJ1-1
CDR3nt: TGTGCCAGCAGCTCAGGGGGGATGAACACTGAAGCTTTCTTT
CDR3aa: CASSSGGMNTEAFF

d_gene: NA
abundance: NA
v_gene: TRBV2
j_gene: TRBJ2-7
CDR3nt: TGTGCCAGCGAGGGGGGCTACGAGCAGTACTTC
CDR3aa: CASEGGYEQYF

d_gene: TRBD2
abundance: once
v_gene: TRBV4-1
j_gene: TRBJ2-1
CDR3nt: TGCGCCAGCAGCCAAGAAAGCGAGCGGGGGGGACACAATGAGCAGTTCTTC
CDR3aa: CASSQESERGGHNEQFF

d_gene: TRBD1
abundance: NA
v_gene: TRBV9
j_gene: TRBJ2-7
CDR3nt: TGTGCCAGCAGAGATCAAACCGACAGGGTCCACGAGCAGTACTTC
CDR3aa: CASRDQTDRVHEQYF

d_gene: TRBD2
abundance: once
v_gene: TRBV7-6
j_gene: TRBJ2-3
CDR3nt: TGTGCCAGCTCGATAGCGGGGGGGTCAGATACGCAGTATTTT
CDR3aa: CASSIAGGSDTQYF

d_gene: NA
abundance: NA
v_gene: TRBV28
j_gene: TRBJ2-4
CDR3nt: TGTGCCAGCACCCCTGGCGGTGTAGCCAAAAACATTCAGTACTTC
CDR3aa: CASTPGGVAKNIQYF

d_gene: NA
abundance: NA
v_gene: TRBV7-8
j_gene: TRBJ2-1
CDR3nt: TGTGCCAGCAGCTTAGGGGGCAGGGGCAATGAGCAGTTCTTC
CDR3aa: CASSLGGRGNEQFF

d_gene: TRBD2
abundance: NA
v_gene: TRBV7-8
j_gene: TRBJ2-1
CDR3nt: TGTGCCAGCAGCTTGGGGACTAGCGGGGGGGCGGGTGAGCAGTTCTTC
CDR3aa: CASSLGTSGGAGEQFF

d_gene: TRBD2
abundance: NA
v_gene: TRBV11-1
j_gene: TRBJ2-5
CDR3nt: TGTGCCAGCAGCCTAGGGCGGGGGGACCACCAAGAGACCCAGTACTTC
CDR3aa: CASSLGRGDHQETQYF

d_gene: TRBD1
abundance: NA
v_gene: TRBV10-3
j_gene: TRBJ1-1
CDR3nt: TGTGCCATCAGGGACAGGGGAACTGAAGCTTTCTTT
CDR3aa: CAIRDRGTEAFF

d_gene: NA
abundance: NA
v_gene: TRBV27
j_gene: TRBJ1-1
CDR3nt: TGTGCCAGCAGTTTAGGGGGAAACACTGAAGCTTTCTTT
CDR3aa: CASSLGGNTEAFF

d_gene: TRBD2
abundance: NA
v_gene: TRBV7-6
j_gene: TRBJ2-2
CDR3nt: TGTGCCAGCAGCTTAACAGCGGGGGGGTATGACGGGGAGCTGTTTTTT
CDR3aa: CASSLTAGGYDGELFF

d_gene: TRBD1
abundance: NA
v_gene: TRBV6-5
j_gene: TRBJ1-2
CDR3nt: TGTGCCAGCAGTTACTCGGGGACAGGGGGTGGCTATGGCTACACCTTC
CDR3aa: CASSYSGTGGGYGYTF

d_gene: TRBD2
abundance: once
v_gene: TRBV7-9
j_gene: TRBJ2-7
CDR3nt: TGTGCCAGCAGCTCTCCGGGACTAGTGTTTTGGTACTTC
CDR3aa: CASSSPGLVFWYF

d_gene: TRBD1
abundance: NA
v_gene: TRBV7-9
j_gene: TRBJ2-1
CDR3nt: TGTGCCAGCAGCTCTGGGCAGGGGGCCTACAATAAGCAGTTCTTC
CDR3aa: CASSSGQGAYNKQFF

d_gene: NA
abundance: once
v_gene: TRBV4-1
j_gene: TRBJ1-1
CDR3nt: TGCGCCAGCAGCCGGGGGACTGAAGCTTTCTTT
CDR3aa: CASSRGTEAFF

d_gene: TRBD2
abundance: NA
v_gene: TRBV4-3
j_gene: TRBJ2-7
CDR3nt: TGCGCCAGCAGCTTAGCGGGCGGGTACGAGCAGTACTTC
CDR3aa: CASSLAGGYEQYF

d_gene: NA
abundance: NA
v_gene: TRBV4-1
j_gene: TRBJ2-2
CDR3nt: TGCGCCAGCAGCCAAGGGGAGAACGGGGAGCTGTTTTTT
CDR3aa: CASSQGENGELFF